Presented here are 21 T cell receptor beta chains from one specimen sequenced in a study of tumor-infiltrating lymphocytes in glioblastoma multiforme. TCRB libraries came from RNA via three nested multiplex PCR rounds. TCRdb independently ran MiXCR on the multiplex PCR reads; one entry per CDR3 protein. This table holds about 8,400 distinct CDR3 sequences, over 60% found once. Sequenced material: brain tumor tissue. The source of these receptors is a male donor with glioblastoma.

There are many counts of this clonotype. The chain is built from TRBV7-9 and TRBJ2-3; TRBD2 matches at 8 bases. The CDR3 is 17 amino acids. V trimming: 6 bases; J trimming: 1 base; junction bases outside the gene matches: 12. CDR1 is SEHNR and CDR2 is FQNEAQ in the germline V gene (reference sequence). The CDR3 region is CASRLTEGLVGTDTQYF. CDR3 DNA: TGTGCCAGCAGATTAACGGAGGGACTAGTAGGCACAGATACGCAGTATTTT.

The chain carries TRBV5-5 and TRBJ1-4, with D possibly matching TRBD1 (5 bases). V was clipped by 0 bases and J by 8 bases, with 23 bases between them. The germline V gene has CDR1 SGHKS and CDR2 YYEKEE (reference sequence). The CDR3 spans 18 residues. CDR3 amino acids: CASSLVMGRGTSGEKLFF. CDR3 nucleotide sequence: TGTGCCAGCAGCTTGGTAATGGGACGGGGCACATCCGGCGAAAAACTGTTTTTT. Using reference TRBV5-5 and TRBJ1-4 for the parts outside the CDR3, the full variable domain is DAGVTQSPTHLIKTRGQQVTLRCSPISGHKSVSWYQQVLGQGPQFIFQYYEKEERGRGNFPDRFSARQFPNYSSELNVNALLLGDSALYLCASSLVMGRGTSGEKLFFGSGTQLSVL.

A single count supports this clonotype. CDR3 sequence: CSASDRGQGVWVEQYF. CDR3 nucleotide sequence: TGCAGTGCTTCTGACAGGGGGCAGGGCGTATGGGTGGAGCAGTACTTC. The rearrangement joins TRBV20-1 to TRBJ2-7; TRBD1 matches at 10 bases. V shed 5 bases, J shed 7 bases, and the junction held 17 bases outside the gene matches. CDR1 and CDR2 from the germline V gene are DFQATT and SNEGSKA (reference sequence). CDR3 length: 16 residues.

The gene calls are TRBV28 and TRBJ2-7, with D perhaps TRBD1 (5 bases). The V and J ends lost 7 bases and 0 bases respectively, with 16 bases between them. CDR3 length equals 15 residues. In germline, CDR1 is MDHEN, CDR2 SYDVKM. The CDR3 sequence: CASTTGEASSYEQYF. The CDR3 nucleotides are TGTGCCAGCACCACAGGAGAGGCCAGCTCCTACGAGCAGTACTTC.

At least ten counts were recorded for this clonotype. The rearrangement links TRBV4-1 to TRBJ2-1; the D gene is possibly TRBD1 (5 bases). The V gene's germline CDR1 is MGHRA and CDR2 YSYEKL. The CDR3 extends over 12 amino acids. The V end lost 3 bases, the J end lost 8 bases, and 8 bases lay between the germline ends. The CDR3: CASSHPTDEQFF. The DNA for the CDR3 is TGCGCCAGCAGCCATCCGACAGATGAGCAGTTCTTC.

On this clonotype itself: At one end, the junction sequence differs from germline, possibly due to a read error. The genes are TRBV29-1 and TRBJ2-7; D is undetermined. This CDR3 is 16 amino acids long. Germline V gives CDR1 SQVTM, CDR2 ANQGSEA. The CDR3 loop is CSVEEARNQPSREQYF. The DNA of the CDR3 is TGCAGCGTTGAAGAGGCGAGAAATCAGCCGTCCCGCGAGCAATATTTC.

A word on this clonotype: A read error is likely, as this CDR3 ends without the conserved phenylalanine or tryptophan. The chain recombines TRBV11-2 with TRBJ2-2, with 7 bases matching TRBD2. This CDR3 comprises 20 residues. Looked up from germline, CDR1 is SGHAT and CDR2 is FQNNGV. CDR3 DNA: TGTGCCAGCACCCCCACACTCGGCCAAGGGCTAGCGGTAAACACCGGGGGGCTGTTTCTT. It codes for CASTPTLGQGLAVNTGGLFL.

Note on this clonotype: Sequence at one end of the junction differs from germline and may be a read error. J is TRBJ1-3 and V is TRBV11-2, with 8 bases fitting TRBD1. The CDR3 is 14 residues long. Germline-derived CDR1 and CDR2 are SGHAT and FQNNGV. The CDR3 is CASSESRGLNTLYF. CDR3 sequence (DNA): TGTGCCAGCAGCGAGTCCAGGGGGCTGAACACCTTATATTTT.

As to this clonotype: Likely a read error: the CDR3 ends without its conserved phenylalanine or tryptophan. CDR3 DNA: TGCAGTGCTTCTGACAGGGGGCAAGGCGTATGGGGGGGGCAGTACTCC. Residues: CSASDRGQGVWGGQYS. The V gene is TRBV20-1, the J gene TRBJ2-7; 10 positions agree with TRBD1. The CDR3 runs 16 residues. After removal of 5 bases from V and 9 bases from J, the junction contained 19 bases not matched to a gene. CDR1 is DFQATT and CDR2 is SNEGSKA in the germline V gene (reference sequence).

On this clonotype itself: The junction shows a germline mismatch at one end, possibly a read error. The V call is TRBV4-3, the J call TRBJ2-6; D possibly corresponds to TRBD1 (5 bases). CDR3 size: 16 residues. Looked up from germline, CDR1 is LGHNA and CDR2 is YSLEER. CDR3 loop: CASSQEQASGVNVLTF. The CDR3 region has the DNA TGCGCCAGCAGCCAAGAACAGGCCTCTGGGGTCAACGTCCTGACTTTC.

The rearrangement joins TRBV6-5 to TRBJ2-2; maybe TRBD1 (5 bases). The CDR3 is 13 amino acids. The germline V gene has CDR1 MNHEY and CDR2 SVGAGI. V lost 5 bases and J 5 bases, leaving 9 bases between the germline ends. CDR3 in DNA: TGTGCCAGCAGTGCTCAGGGAACCGGGGAGCTGTTTTTT. It translates to CASSAQGTGELFF.

On this clonotype: At one of its ends the junction is not consistent with the germline gene, which may arise from a read error. This rearrangement joins TRBV12-3 or TRBV12-4 to TRBJ2-3; the D is unclear. This CDR3 spans 12 amino acids. CDR3 DNA: TGTGCCAGCAGTTCAACCTCGGATACGCATCATTTT. It yields the protein CASSSTSDTHHF.

Regarding this clonotype: The germline gene is not matched at one end of the junction; a read error may be the cause. V and J are TRBV20-1 and TRBJ1-5, with TRBD1 matching over 8 bases. CDR3 length: 14 residues. The germline gives CDR1 DFQATT, CDR2 SNEGSKA (reference sequence). CDR3 DNA sequence: TGCCGTGCTAGGGCACAGGGGGTCGATCAGCCCCAGCAGTTT. Protein: CRARAQGVDQPQQF.

Comment on this clonotype: A much bigger clone sits one base away, suggesting this may be a read error. This sequence joins TRBV4-3 and TRBJ2-3; possibly TRBD2 for D (6 bases). The V gene's germline CDR1 is LGHNA and CDR2 YSLEER. This CDR3 has 18 residues. CDR3 nucleotide sequence: TGCGCCAGCAGCCAAGATCTTCCCGGGACTCGCCTCCCAGATACGCGGTATTTT. Its translation is CASSQDLPGTRLPDTRYF.

This chain uses TRBV21-1 with TRBJ2-4; no DNA check was done on the table's D call, TRBD1. TRBV21-1 is labeled a pseudogene. This CDR3 is built from 16 residues. Written as DNA, the CDR3 is TGTGCCAGCAGCAAAGGGGACACAGGGCTTAAGAACATTCGGTACTTC. It codes for CASSKGDTGLKNIRYF.

This clonotype has just one count. The chain recombines TRBV4-3 with TRBJ2-1, with 7 bases identical to TRBD1. The CDR3 contains 18 residues. Germline trimming cut 0 bases from V and 6 bases from J; bases unmatched to any gene: 14. Germline CDR1 LGHNA, CDR2 YSLEER. This CDR3 reads CASSQEIGRQGPTNEQFF. The CDR3 nucleotides are TGCGCCAGCAGCCAAGAAATTGGACGACAGGGACCGACCAATGAGCAGTTCTTC.

This clonotype appeared a few times. The chain has TRBV11-2 and TRBJ2-1; D is possibly TRBD1 or TRBD2 (6 bases each). Germline CDR1 and CDR2: SGHAT and FQNNGV. V was trimmed by 1 base and J by 10 bases, leaving 23 bases between them. The CDR3 loop spans 17 amino acids. For the CDR3, the DNA is TGTGCCAGCAGCTTAGCAGTAGGGGGGCCTTCGCGCCAGGAGCAGTTCTTC. Its translation is CASSLAVGGPSRQEQFF.

The chain is built from TRBV11-3 and TRBJ1-1; possible D gene TRBD1, 5 bases. The V gene lost 6 bases and the J gene lost 11 bases, with 28 bases spanning the gap. Germline lookup yields CDR1 SGHNT and CDR2 YENEEA. This CDR3 comprises 16 residues. CDR3 sequence (DNA): TGTGCCAGCAGATTCAAGGGTGCAGGGCTGAACACAGAGGCTTTCTTT. Protein: CASRFKGAGLNTEAFF.

As for this clonotype: This may arise from a read error, as a much more abundant clone is one base away. The chain couples TRBV11-1 to TRBJ2-3; D unresolved. Looked up from germline, CDR1 is SGHAT and CDR2 is FQDESV (reference sequence). The CDR3 has 13 residues. This CDR3 reads CTSSPFGTDTQYF. CDR3 in DNA: TGTACCAGCAGCCCCTTCGGCACAGATACGCAGTATTTT.

The J gene is TRBJ1-2, the V gene TRBV29-1; D unresolved. Trimming took 3 bases from V and 5 from J, leaving 7 bases between them. CDR3 length: 11 residues. The germline gives CDR1 SQVTM, CDR2 ANQGSEA. The CDR3 DNA reads TGCAGCGTTGAGGTCCATTATGGCTACACCTTC. Amino acids: CSVEVHYGYTF.

Concerning this clonotype itself: No conserved phenylalanine or tryptophan ends this CDR3, so it is likely a read error. No DNA is shown, since the ends of the CDR3 on it are uncertain; the CDR3 is the one TCRdb lists. V is TRBV11-3 and J is TRBJ2-2. The CDR3 has 12 residues if both end residues are counted. Germline lookup yields CDR1 SGHNT and CDR2 YENEEA. CDR3 in amino acids: CASSVRSGELFC.